One T cell receptor (beta chain) is described in this entry. This specimen comes from a study of blood T cell repertoires in COVID-19. Study-wide background: Acute and convalescent COVID-19 samples came from the United States, Italy and Spain. PBMCs, B-cell-depleted T cells, or T cells were the source of the cDNA or gDNA that made up the material.

In the original processing: Using reference gene primer amplification, nucleated cell counts were estimated. TCRdb's copy holds only in-frame clones and misses some; the assay was immunoSEQ multiplex PCR. The DNA was the basis for D and trimming; V, J and clone size are from that table. The data contain 130,000 or so clones, around 89% of them singletons. The CDR3 runs 13 residues. Per germline, CDR1 MGHDK and CDR2 SYGVNS. The V end was cut by 3 bases, the J end by 4 bases, with 10 bases between. V gene TRBV25-1 combines with J gene TRBJ2-7, with D possibly TRBD2 on 6 matching bases. Sequencing was done on a sample of peripheral blood. This clonotype was obtained from a man aged 55 to 70 with COVID-19, enrolled during active disease. The CDR3: CASSDAGRYEQYF. CDR3 bases: TGTGCCAGCAGTGATGCCGGGAGATACGAGCAGTACTTC.